Below, 26 T cell receptor beta chains from the same sample are listed, as sequenced in a study of regulatory T cells in long-lasting Graves disease. Assembly of TCR beta libraries relied on iRepertoire HTBI primers together with Arm-PCR of CDR3 regions. TCRdb reprocessed the multiplex PCR reads via MiXCR and lists one record per CDR3 protein. The data contain 700,000 or so distinct CDR3 sequences, approximately 31% of them singletons. The sample's time point: persistent/refractory GD, antithyroid drugs over 5 years with positive TRAb. PBMCs were the source of the RNA used for TCR sequencing. The sequenced sample was peripheral blood mononuclear cells (PBMCs), obtained when the disease was refractory, from a patient treated with antithyroid drugs. All receptors come from a female donor with Graves disease.

There are a few counts of this clonotype. The rearrangement links TRBV12-3 or TRBV12-4 to TRBJ1-2, with TRBD1 matching 10 bases. The CDR3 has 15 residues. V shed 0 bases and J 12 bases; nucleotides not matched to a gene: 10. The CDR3 loop reads CASSLAIGQGGWNTF. CDR3 nucleotides: TGTGCCAGCAGTTTAGCGATCGGACAGGGGGGATGGAACACCTTC.

The sample holds a few counts of this clonotype. The V and J genes are TRBV20-1 and TRBJ2-7; 7 positions agree with TRBD1. The ends lost 7 bases at V and 2 bases at J; junction bases unmatched: 5. Germline CDR1 is DFQATT and CDR2 is SNEGSKA (reference sequence). The length of the CDR3 is 12 residues. CDR3: CSVKTGPYEQYF. The CDR3, as DNA: TGCAGTGTTAAGACAGGGCCCTACGAGCAGTACTTC.

CDR3 loop: CASRRTGSGDTQYF. Here the CDR3 DNA reads TGTGCCAGTAGGAGGACAGGGAGTGGAGATACGCAGTATTTT. This chain uses TRBV19 with TRBJ2-3; 8 bases are shared with TRBD1. The germline V gene has CDR1 LNHDA and CDR2 SQIVND (reference sequence). CDR3 length equals 14 residues. With V trimmed by 6 bases and J by 5 bases, 7 bases remained unmatched.

The V and J genes are TRBV4-1 and TRBJ2-5, with D unresolved. Germline assignment: CDR1 MGHRA and CDR2 YSYEKL. Trimming stripped 1 base from V and 2 bases from J, with 8 bases between. This CDR3 has 14 residues. CDR3 DNA sequence: TGCGCCAGCAGCCAAGGGGTACAACAAGAGACCCAGTACTTC. It encodes CASSQGVQQETQYF.

This clonotype has just a few counts. This sequence joins TRBV20-1 and TRBJ2-5; 8 bases are a match to TRBD1. The trim removed 5 bases at V and 5 bases at J, leaving 7 bases unmatched. This CDR3 spans 13 amino acids. The V gene's germline CDR1 is DFQATT and CDR2 SNEGSKA (reference sequence). CDR3 sequence reads: CSAETGVDETQYF. CDR3 coding DNA: TGCAGTGCTGAGACAGGGGTGGATGAGACCCAGTACTTC.

This clonotype was seen many times. The chain combines TRBV5-1 with TRBJ2-3; D is unresolved. V was pared by 0 bases and J by 6 bases, with 2 bases between. The germline V gene encodes CDR1 SGHRS and CDR2 YFSETQ. The CDR3 extends over 11 amino acids. CDR3 DNA sequence: TGCGCCAGCAGCTTGGTGGATACGCAGTATTTT. Amino acids: CASSLVDTQYF.

This clonotype has a handful of counts. This chain joins TRBV6-5 and TRBJ1-2; 7 bases are shared with TRBD1. Germline loops: CDR1 MNHEY, CDR2 SVGAGI. The CDR3 runs to 15 residues. V lost 0 bases, J lost 0 bases, and 1 base stayed unmatched. In DNA form, the CDR3 reads TGTGCCAGCAGTTACTCGACAGGGACTAACTATGGCTACACCTTC. As protein: CASSYSTGTNYGYTF.

This clonotype has ten or more counts. The chain employs TRBV6-1 and TRBJ1-6, with 8 bases lining up with TRBD1. V was clipped by 6 bases and J by 8 bases; unmatched bases: 6. The V gene's germline CDR1 is MNHNS and CDR2 SASEGT. The CDR3 covers 14 residues. CDR3: CASRLHRGDSPLHF. CDR3 DNA: TGTGCCAGCAGACTGCACAGGGGGGATTCACCCCTCCACTTT.

In this sample, this clonotype turned up a few times. The gene calls are TRBV12-3 or TRBV12-4 and TRBJ2-7; D perhaps matches TRBD2 (5 bases). This CDR3 has 15 residues. Trimming shortened V by 4 bases and J by 7 bases, and 20 bases separated the two germline ends. For the CDR3, the DNA is TGTGCCAGCAGTTCAAGCCGGGCCTTCCGGGGTGAGCAGTACTTC. The encoded protein is CASSSSRAFRGEQYF.

This clonotype has just a few counts. The V and J genes are TRBV4-1 and TRBJ2-7, with 12 bases aligning to TRBD2. Unmatched junction bases numbered 4, after V lost 3 bases and J lost 1 base. Per germline, CDR1 MGHRA and CDR2 YSYEKL. The length of the CDR3 is 16 residues. CDR3 coding DNA: TGCGCCAGCAGCCAGCCTCTAGCGGGAGGGTCCTACGAGCAGTACTTC. Protein: CASSQPLAGGSYEQYF.

This clonotype occurred once. A much larger clone lies one base from this, so it may be a read error. This rearrangement joins TRBV11-2 to TRBJ2-7, with a tentative D call TRBD2 (6 bases). The CDR3 contains 14 residues. Germline V CDR1 and CDR2: SGHAT, FQNNGV. CDR3 sequence: CASGLEAGREEQYF. CDR3 sequence (DNA): TGTGCCAGCGGCTTGGAGGCGGGACGTGAAGAGCAGTACTTC.

J is TRBJ1-1 and V is TRBV6-2 or TRBV6-3; 7 bases line up with TRBD1. V shed 6 bases and J 8 bases; nucleotides not matched to a gene: 12. The germline V gene has CDR1 MNHEY and CDR2 SVGEGT. The CDR3 spans 14 residues. CDR3 in DNA: TGTGCCAGCAGCCACAGACAGGGTGGACCCGAAGCTTTCTTT. Amino acids: CASSHRQGGPEAFF.

The genes are TRBV3-1 and TRBJ2-7; D is perhaps TRBD1 (6 bases). The CDR3 has 14 amino acids. The germline CDR1 and CDR2 sequences are LGHDT and YNNKEL (reference sequence). Trimming pared 4 bases from V and 0 bases from J, leaving 10 bases between. The CDR3, as DNA: TGTGCCAGCAGCCCTACAGGGATCTCCTACGAGCAGTACTTC. This encodes CASSPTGISYEQYF.

This clonotype has a handful of counts. The V call is TRBV7-2, the J call TRBJ1-4; D remains ambiguous. The V and J ends lost 3 bases and 0 bases respectively, with 11 bases between them. Germline V gene lookup returns CDR1 SGHTA and CDR2 FQGNSA. The CDR3 runs 16 residues. DNA of the CDR3: TGTGCCAGCAGCTTTCTGGGCGGTGCAACTAATGAAAAACTGTTTTTT. Translated, it gives CASSFLGGATNEKLFF.

This sequence joins TRBV12-3 or TRBV12-4 and TRBJ1-1; TRBD1 matches 9 bases. Trimming took 7 bases from V and 7 from J; bases not matched to a gene: 10. The CDR3 length is 14 residues. As DNA, the CDR3 is TGTGCCAGCAATAACCGGGACAGGGACAGTGAAGCTTTCTTT. Translation: CASNNRDRDSEAFF.

The table lists this clonotype with many counts. The chain links TRBV30 to TRBJ1-1, with D unclear. Germline values: CDR1 GTSNPN, CDR2 SVGIG (reference sequence). The CDR3 runs to 12 residues. Trimming shortened V by 2 bases and J by 1 base, and 5 bases separated the two germline ends. DNA of the CDR3: TGTGCCTGGAGTCGTAAGAACACTGAAGCTTTCTTT. Translating it yields CAWSRKNTEAFF.

This clonotype was counted a few times. This chain uses TRBV20-1 with TRBJ1-1, with D maybe TRBD1 (6 bases). Trimming took 3 bases from V and 0 from J, leaving 8 bases between them. Germline V CDR1 and CDR2: DFQATT, SNEGSKA (reference sequence). This CDR3 has 13 amino acids. The CDR3 region has the DNA TGCAGTGCTAGCACAGGGCTGAACACTGAAGCTTTCTTT. Translated, it gives CSASTGLNTEAFF.

Comment on this clonotype: A much larger clone lies one base from this, so it may be a read error. The V gene is TRBV12-3 or TRBV12-4, the J gene TRBJ1-2; maybe TRBD1 (6 bases). The CDR3 runs 14 residues. The CDR3 sequence is CASSSGAANYGYIF. In DNA, the CDR3 is TGTGCCAGCAGCTCGGGGGCGGCCAACTATGGCTACATCTTC.

This clonotype was observed once. The chain recombines TRBV12-3 or TRBV12-4 with TRBJ2-5; the match to TRBD2 covers 12 bases. This CDR3 has 16 residues. Trimming at V came to 5 bases and at J to 5 bases, leaving 9 bases not matched to a gene. The CDR3: CASSPRRTSGTETQYF. The CDR3 region has the DNA TGTGCCAGCAGTCCGAGAAGGACTAGCGGGACTGAGACCCAGTACTTC.

This clonotype turned up a few times. This chain joins TRBV30 and TRBJ2-7; TRBD2 is a possible D gene (5 bases). This CDR3 contains 13 residues. V was trimmed by 0 bases and J by 3 bases, leaving 9 bases between them. Germline V gene data show CDR1 as GTSNPN and CDR2 as SVGIG (reference sequence). This chain's CDR3 is CAWSVFEGYEQYF. In DNA form, the CDR3 reads TGTGCCTGGAGTGTTTTCGAGGGCTACGAGCAGTACTTC.

This clonotype was picked up many times. CDR3 sequence reads: CASTRDSYEQYF. The DNA of the CDR3 is TGTGCCAGCACCCGGGACAGTTACGAGCAGTACTTC. This chain joins TRBV28 and TRBJ2-7, with 7 bases identical to TRBD1. CDR1 MDHEN and CDR2 SYDVKM come from the germline V gene. The CDR3 runs to 12 residues. Trimming at V came to 7 bases and at J to 4 bases, leaving 4 bases not matched to a gene.

In its sample, this clonotype was seen a few times. J is TRBJ1-1 and V is TRBV19; a weak D match, TRBD1 (5 bases). This CDR3 spans 15 amino acids. The germline V gene has CDR1 LNHDA and CDR2 SQIVND (reference sequence). With 1 base removed from V and 1 base from J, the gap between germline ends came to 10 bases. The CDR3 here is CASSIGAGTNTEAFF. The DNA of the CDR3 is TGTGCCAGTAGTATAGGGGCAGGGACGAACACTGAAGCTTTCTTT.

The rearrangement uses TRBV10-3 and TRBJ1-1; possibly TRBD1 for D (6 bases). Germline V lookup: CDR1 ENHRY, CDR2 SYGVKD. The CDR3 length is 13 residues. V was cut by 10 bases and J by 1 base, with 13 bases left in between. CDR3 loop: CATGAGSNTEAFF. CDR3 in DNA: TGTGCCACGGGGGCAGGGTCGAACACTGAAGCTTTCTTT.

Ten or more counts support this clonotype. V usage is TRBV7-2 and J usage is TRBJ1-1; maybe TRBD1 (5 bases). The CDR3 contains 13 residues. Germline V gives CDR1 SGHTA, CDR2 FQGNSA. V gave up 5 bases and J gave up 10 bases, with 17 bases separating them. The CDR3 nucleotides are TGTGCCAGCAGCAGAAGAGCGGGGGGTGTAGCTTTCTTT. As protein: CASSRRAGGVAFF.

This clonotype was counted at least ten times. This sequence joins TRBV28 and TRBJ2-7; D may match TRBD1 or TRBD2 (5 bases each). Trimming pared 7 bases from V and 4 bases from J, leaving 14 bases between. The germline gives CDR1 MDHEN, CDR2 SYDVKM. The CDR3 runs to 13 residues. The CDR3 nucleotides read TGTGCCAGCAAGGTATGGGGACGATACGAGCAGTACTTC. It codes for CASKVWGRYEQYF.

This clonotype was detected only a few times. The chain is built from TRBV12-3 or TRBV12-4 and TRBJ1-2; D possibly corresponds to TRBD1 (6 bases). This CDR3 comprises 14 residues. V was clipped by 7 bases and J by 5 bases, with 17 bases between them. The CDR3 loop reads CASKMGGPLYGYTF. The CDR3 coding sequence is TGTGCCAGCAAAATGGGGGGGCCCTTGTATGGCTACACCTTC.